What follows are 24 T cell receptor beta chains derived from one specimen sequenced in a study of T cell responses to AZD1222 COVID-19 vaccine. The repertoire was sequenced with immunoSEQ multiplex PCR; TCRdb's copy has only in-frame clones and lacks some. The top ten hold about 9.4% of the sample, which has 55,000 to 85,000 clones, about 83% seen once. The sequences come from peripheral blood, collected on day 0 of AZD1222 vaccination. All receptors come from an adult in good health.

This chain connects TRBV29-1 to TRBJ1-4, with 7 nucleotides matching TRBD1. The CDR3 totals 12 residues. Unmatched junction bases numbered 2, after V lost 4 bases and J lost 6 bases. Germline lookup yields CDR1 SQVTM and CDR2 ANQGSEA. CDR3 in DNA: TGCAGCGTTGGGACAGGTCATGAAAAACTGTTTTTT. Translated, it gives CSVGTGHEKLFF.

V and J are TRBV5-5 and TRBJ2-5; 13 nucleotides line up with TRBD2. The germline CDR1 and CDR2 sequences are SGHKS and YYEKEE (reference sequence). Trimming at V came to 3 bases and at J to 5 bases, leaving 7 bases not matched to a gene. CDR3 length equals 16 residues. The CDR3: CASSSQLAGGRETQYF. CDR3 nucleotides: TGTGCCAGCAGCTCGCAACTAGCGGGGGGGCGGGAGACCCAGTACTTC.

The chain carries TRBV7-2 and TRBJ2-1; TRBD2 matches at 11 bases. V was clipped by 2 bases and J by 10 bases; unmatched bases: 4. CDR3 length equals 14 residues. The germline CDR1 and CDR2 sequences are SGHTA and FQGNSA. In DNA form, the CDR3 reads TGTGCCAGCAGCTTAACTAGCGGGGGAGGGGAGCAGTTCTTC. This codes for CASSLTSGGGEQFF.

This chain uses TRBV28 with TRBJ1-2; D unresolved. CDR3 length equals 11 residues. Germline V gene sequence: CDR1 MDHEN, CDR2 SYDVKM. Trimming removed 4 bases from V and 5 bases from J, with 5 bases in between. In DNA, the CDR3 is TGTGCCAGCAGTTCCACGTATGGCTACACCTTC. Amino acid sequence: CASSSTYGYTF.

V usage is TRBV2 and J usage is TRBJ1-5, with unresolved D. Looked up from germline, CDR1 is SNHLY and CDR2 is FYNNEI. The CDR3 covers 14 residues. Trimming stripped 6 bases from V and 1 base from J, with 10 bases between. The CDR3, as DNA: TGTGCCAGCAGGATGGTAGTCAGCAATCAGCCCCAGCATTTT. As protein: CASRMVVSNQPQHF.

The genes are TRBV19 and TRBJ2-7; 8 bases match TRBD2. The trim removed 5 bases at V and 3 bases at J, leaving 6 bases unmatched. Germline lookup yields CDR1 LNHDA and CDR2 SQIVND (reference sequence). CDR3 length equals 14 residues. CDR3 protein: CASSLRGDLYEQYF. The CDR3 DNA is TGTGCCAGTAGTCTGCGGGGGGATCTCTACGAGCAGTACTTC.

This rearrangement joins TRBV27 to TRBJ2-2, with a tentative D call TRBD2 (5 bases). CDR3 length: 13 residues. V lost 10 bases and J lost 0, with 9 bases in between. Germline V gene data show CDR1 as MNHEY and CDR2 as SMNVEV (reference sequence). The CDR3 bases are TGTGCCATCGCCGGGACGAACACCGGGGAGCTGTTTTTT. Its translation is CAIAGTNTGELFF.

In DNA form, the CDR3 reads TGTGCCAGTAACCCGGGGGCAGGGACTGAAGCTTTCTTT. It translates to CASNPGAGTEAFF. The chain employs TRBV19 and TRBJ1-1; tentatively, D is TRBD1 (6 bases). The germline gives CDR1 LNHDA, CDR2 SQIVND (reference sequence). The germline V and J ends were trimmed by 7 bases and 5 bases, with 14 bases remaining between them. This CDR3 comprises 13 residues.

This chain joins TRBV23-1 and TRBJ2-3; tentative D call: TRBD2 (5 bases). TRBV23-1 is annotated as an ORF whose role is uncertain. Trimming stripped 11 bases from V and 0 bases from J, with 12 bases between. The CDR3 sequence is 13 residues long. CDR3 DNA sequence: TGCGCCCGACTACCCTCTAGCACAGATACGCAGTATTTT. Protein product: CARLPSSTDTQYF.

This CDR3 is CASSSGLAGGSSYNEQFF. The CDR3 nucleotides read TGTGCCAGTAGCTCCGGACTAGCGGGGGGGAGCTCCTACAATGAGCAGTTCTTC. The chain joins TRBV19 to TRBJ2-1, with 15 bases fitting TRBD2. This CDR3 contains 18 residues. J gave up 0 bases and V 6 bases, and 6 bases lay outside the gene matches. Per germline, CDR1 LNHDA and CDR2 SQIVND (reference sequence).

The V call is TRBV9, the J call TRBJ2-1; 7 nucleotides align to TRBD2. This CDR3 comprises 15 residues. The germline CDR1 and CDR2 sequences are SGDLS and YYNGEE. V shed 4 bases, J shed 0 bases, and the junction held 4 bases outside the gene matches. The CDR3 spells CASSPGGNSYNEQFF. Here the CDR3 DNA reads TGTGCCAGCAGCCCCGGGGGGAACTCCTACAATGAGCAGTTCTTC.

This clone was seen a single time. The genes are TRBV7-9 and TRBJ2-3, with 9 bases lining up with TRBD2. This CDR3 contains 15 residues. V dropped 4 bases and J dropped 1; count of bases not matched to a gene: 3. The germline gives CDR1 SEHNR, CDR2 FQNEAQ (reference sequence). CDR3 region: CASSSRLAGTDTQYF. The CDR3 nucleotides are TGTGCCAGCAGCTCTAGACTAGCGGGCACAGATACGCAGTATTTT.

This rearrangement joins TRBV5-1 to TRBJ2-5, with 7 bases lining up with TRBD1. J lost 5 bases, V lost 4 bases, and 8 bases had no gene match. The CDR3 totals 14 residues. Germline CDR1 SGHRS, CDR2 YFSETQ. The CDR3 bases are TGCGCCAGCAGCCCCGGACAGGCCAGGGAGACCCAGTACTTC. As protein: CASSPGQARETQYF.

The rearrangement joins TRBV10-3 to TRBJ1-1; tentative D call: TRBD1 (6 bases). Per the germline V gene, CDR1 is ENHRY and CDR2 is SYGVKD. The V gene lost 6 bases and the J gene lost 0 bases, with 11 bases spanning the gap. The CDR3 spans 14 residues. The CDR3 is CAIRGGQLNTEAFF. The CDR3 DNA is TGTGCCATCAGAGGGGGACAACTGAACACTGAAGCTTTCTTT.

This clone was counted once. The rearrangement links TRBV30 to TRBJ1-1; TRBD1 might be the D (5 bases). Deletions cut 2 bases from V and 7 bases from J, with 14 bases between. Germline V gene sequence: CDR1 GTSNPN, CDR2 SVGIG (reference sequence). This CDR3 is 13 amino acids long. The CDR3 spells CAWSPNGAVEAFF. In nucleotides, the CDR3 is TGTGCCTGGAGTCCCAATGGGGCAGTTGAAGCTTTCTTT.

The chain recombines TRBV14 with TRBJ2-1; 8 nucleotides match TRBD2. The CDR3 runs 16 residues. Germline trimming cut 1 base from V and 3 bases from J; bases unmatched to any gene: 5. Per germline, CDR1 SGHDN and CDR2 FVKESK. The CDR3 spells CASSQGGGGRYNEQFF. The CDR3 region has the DNA TGTGCCAGCAGCCAAGGCGGCGGGGGGCGCTACAATGAGCAGTTCTTC.

This clone has a handful of counts. V is TRBV27 and J is TRBJ1-2; D perhaps matches TRBD1 (6 bases). CDR3 size: 13 residues. Deletions cut 8 bases from V and 6 bases from J, with 16 bases between. Germline assignment: CDR1 MNHEY and CDR2 SMNVEV (reference sequence). DNA of the CDR3: TGTGCCAGCTCCCCCTACAGGGACCATGGCTACACCTTC. It codes for CASSPYRDHGYTF.

J is TRBJ2-1 and V is TRBV28, with 8 bases lining up with TRBD2. V was pared by 2 bases and J by 6 bases, with 6 bases of the junction left unmatched. The CDR3 has 15 amino acids. The V gene's germline CDR1 is MDHEN and CDR2 SYDVKM. The CDR3 loop is CASSLGTGGFNEQFF. Here the CDR3 DNA reads TGTGCCAGCAGTTTAGGGACGGGGGGGTTCAATGAGCAGTTCTTC.

This clone was seen only a few times. V gene TRBV7-2 combines with J gene TRBJ2-7; 8 nucleotides align to TRBD2. Germline trimming cut 3 bases from V and 6 bases from J; bases unmatched to any gene: 7. CDR1 SGHTA and CDR2 FQGNSA come from the germline V gene. The CDR3 has 14 amino acids. The CDR3 nucleotides read TGTGCCAGCAGCTTGAGGACTAGCAAGGTCGAGCAGTACTTC. Encoded protein: CASSLRTSKVEQYF.

The chain links TRBV5-1 to TRBJ1-2, with TRBD1 identical over 8 bases. J was trimmed by 7 bases and V by 3 bases; bases with no gene match: 11. This CDR3 comprises 15 residues. Per the germline V gene, CDR1 is SGHRS and CDR2 is YFSETQ. The CDR3 region is CASSSGQGAVGGYTF. The DNA for the CDR3 is TGCGCCAGCAGCTCAGGGCAGGGGGCAGTTGGTGGCTACACCTTC.

In this sample, this clone turned up once. DNA of the CDR3: TGTGCCAGTTGGCGCTATGGCTACACCTTC. Its translation: CASWRYGYTF. This chain uses TRBV19 with TRBJ1-2, with D unclear. Trimming took off 8 bases at V and 4 bases at J, with 5 bases between the two ends. CDR3 length equals 10 residues. The V gene's germline CDR1 is LNHDA and CDR2 SQIVND (reference sequence).

Here the CDR3 DNA reads TGTGCCAGCAGCTTGGGTCAAAACAGGCGGAGGAACACTGAAGCTTTCTTT. It yields the protein CASSLGQNRRRNTEAFF. The genes are TRBV5-4 and TRBJ1-1, with D maybe TRBD1 (5 bases). Germline assignment: CDR1 SGHNT and CDR2 YYREEE (reference sequence). V was clipped by 0 bases and J by 1 base, with 16 bases between them. This CDR3 has 17 amino acids.

The J gene is TRBJ2-1, the V gene TRBV30; TRBD2 agrees at 9 bases. The germline gives CDR1 GTSNPN, CDR2 SVGIG (reference sequence). The J segment lost 8 bases and the V segment lost 4 bases, leaving 0 bases of the junction unmatched. This CDR3 has 11 residues. In DNA form, the CDR3 reads TGTGCCTGGACTAGCGGGGATGAGCAGTTCTTC. Its protein is CAWTSGDEQFF.

This chain's CDR3 is CATNHRDKNTEAFF. The CDR3 DNA follows: TGTGCCACCAACCACCGGGACAAGAACACTGAAGCTTTCTTT. V is TRBV15 and J is TRBJ1-1; a possible D gene is TRBD1 (6 bases). V gave up 7 bases and J gave up 1 base, with 13 bases separating them. The CDR3 has 14 amino acids. Germline V CDR1 and CDR2: LNHNV, YYDKDF (reference sequence).